Listed here are 5 T cell receptor beta chains from one sample, sequenced in a study of blood T cell repertoires in COVID-19. Assay used: immunoSEQ multiplex PCR; TCRdb lists only in-frame clones, some missing. The sample lists 130,000 or so clones, about 88% occurring once. What was sequenced was peripheral blood. These receptors were taken from a human donor in a cohort sampled during active COVID-19.

V usage is TRBV3-1 (or the pseudogene TRBV3-2) and J usage is TRBJ2-7; 8 nucleotides agree with TRBD2. The germline CDR1 and CDR2 sequences are LGHDT and YNNKEL (reference sequence). J gave up 1 base and V 2 bases, and 7 bases lay outside the gene matches. This CDR3 region has 16 residues. The CDR3 here is CASSQKGAGVSYEQYF. DNA for the CDR3: TGTGCCAGCAGCCAAAAAGGAGCGGGGGTATCCTACGAGCAGTACTTC.

The chain uses TRBV7-9 and TRBJ2-2, with 11 bases fitting TRBD2. CDR3 length: 15 amino acids. Germline CDR1 reads SEHNR; CDR2 reads FQNEAQ (reference sequence). The junction had 7 bases not matched to a gene; V was cut back by 6 bases and J by 7 bases. The chain's CDR3 is CASRSGTSGLGELFF. DNA of the CDR3: TGTGCCAGCAGGTCCGGGACTAGCGGACTCGGGGAGCTGTTTTTT.

The chain has TRBV11-2 and TRBJ2-1, with 13 bases identical to TRBD2. Looked up from germline, CDR1 is SGHAT and CDR2 is FQNNGV. The CDR3 length is 17 residues. Trimming removed 5 bases from V and 0 bases from J; junction bases left unmatched: 4. The CDR3: CASSPTSGRYSYNEQFF. The CDR3 DNA sequence: TGTGCCAGCAGCCCGACTAGCGGGAGGTACTCCTACAATGAGCAGTTCTTC.

This chain joins TRBV30 and TRBJ1-6; 9 bases are a match to TRBD1. Germline V gene sequence: CDR1 GTSNPN, CDR2 SVGIG (reference sequence). J gave up 10 bases and V 4 bases, and 8 bases lay outside the gene matches. CDR3 length equals 14 residues. CDR3 amino acids: CAWKPGTGPSPLHF. The DNA of the CDR3 is TGTGCCTGGAAGCCCGGGACAGGGCCCTCACCCCTCCACTTT.

The rearrangement links TRBV7-9 to TRBJ2-5; weak D call: TRBD2 (5 bases). The CDR3 sequence is 14 residues long. Germline V lookup: CDR1 SEHNR, CDR2 FQNEAQ (reference sequence). V was pared by 4 bases and J by 5 bases, with 14 bases between. Here the CDR3 reads CASSSDYALETQYF. CDR3 bases: TGTGCCAGCAGCTCTGACTATGCCCTGGAGACCCAGTACTTC.